This TCR beta chain originates from a study of vaccination and CD4 T cells after COVID-19. Study information: Ranging from 14 to 241, the interval between dose two and post-vaccine sampling had a median of 72 days.

With respect to this clonotype: What it binds is not known.

The germline gives CDR1 WSHSY, CDR2 SAAADI. The ends lost 2 bases at V and 1 base at J; junction bases unmatched: 11. The CDR3 runs to 19 residues. Cultured CD4+ T-cell DNA underwent Oncomine TCR Beta short-read sequencing. TCRdb itself ran the PCR reads through MiXCR, one entry per CDR3 protein. The sample holds about 25,000 distinct CDR3 sequences, under 55% seen once. Described treatment: approximately 10-day PBMC culture with coronavirus spike peptide pools or control peptides (ViraFEST assay). The authors replaced half the medium with fresh IL-2 medium on days 3 and 7. The receptor was isolated from a human donor who had recovered from COVID-19. The chain employs TRBV10-2 and TRBJ2-3, with 11 bases that match TRBD2. Material for sequencing was CD4+ T cells from blood, cultured in vitro. Written as DNA, the CDR3 is TGCGCCAGCAGTGAGACGCTGACCGGGACTAGCGGACGCACAGATACGCAGTATTTT. Amino acids: CASSETLTGTSGRTDTQYF.